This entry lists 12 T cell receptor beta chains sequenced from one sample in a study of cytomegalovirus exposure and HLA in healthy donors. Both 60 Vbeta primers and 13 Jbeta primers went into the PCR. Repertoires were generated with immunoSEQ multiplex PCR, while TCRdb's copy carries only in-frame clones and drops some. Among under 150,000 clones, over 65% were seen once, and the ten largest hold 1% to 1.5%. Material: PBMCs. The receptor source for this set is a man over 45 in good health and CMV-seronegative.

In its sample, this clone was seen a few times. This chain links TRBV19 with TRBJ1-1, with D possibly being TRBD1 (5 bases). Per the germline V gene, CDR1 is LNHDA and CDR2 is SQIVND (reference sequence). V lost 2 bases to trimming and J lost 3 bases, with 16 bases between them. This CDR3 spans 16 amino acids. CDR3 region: CASSINPARVDTEAFF. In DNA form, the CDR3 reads TGTGCCAGTAGTATAAACCCCGCCAGGGTGGACACTGAAGCTTTCTTT. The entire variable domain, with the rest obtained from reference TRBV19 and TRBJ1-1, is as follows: DGGITQSPKYLFRKEGQNVTLSCEQNLNHDAMYWYRQDPGQGLRLIYYSQIVNDFQKGDIAEGYSVSREKKESFPLTVTSAQKNPTAFYLCASSINPARVDTEAFFGQGTRLTVV.

CDR3 amino acids: CASRSGTGGHSPLHF. As DNA, the CDR3 is TGTGCCAGCAGATCCGGGACAGGCGGACATTCACCCCTCCACTTT. The chain employs TRBV25-1 and TRBJ1-6, with 8 positions matching TRBD1. CDR1 MGHDK and CDR2 SYGVNS come from the germline V gene. The CDR3 covers 15 residues. Trimming removed 6 bases from V and 8 bases from J; junction bases left unmatched: 9.

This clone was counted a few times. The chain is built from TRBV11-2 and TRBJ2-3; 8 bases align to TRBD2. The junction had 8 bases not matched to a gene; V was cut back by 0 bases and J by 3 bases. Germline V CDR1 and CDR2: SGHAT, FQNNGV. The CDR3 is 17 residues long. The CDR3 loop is CASSLEGGLGWTDTQYF. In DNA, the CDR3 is TGTGCCAGCAGCTTAGAGGGGGGACTAGGTTGGACAGATACGCAGTATTTT.

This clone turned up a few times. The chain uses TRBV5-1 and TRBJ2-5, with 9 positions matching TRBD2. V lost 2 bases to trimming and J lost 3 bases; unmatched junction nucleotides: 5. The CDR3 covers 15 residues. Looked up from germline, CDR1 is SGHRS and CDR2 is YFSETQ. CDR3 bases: TGCGCCAGCAGCTTCAGTAGCGGGAGCGAAGAGACCCAGTACTTC. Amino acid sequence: CASSFSSGSEETQYF. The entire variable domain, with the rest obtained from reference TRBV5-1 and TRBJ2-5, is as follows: KAGVTQTPRYLIKTRGQQVTLSCSPISGHRSVSWYQQTPGQGLQFLFEYFSETQRNKGNFPGRFSGRQFSNSRSEMNVSTLELGDSALYLCASSFSSGSEETQYFGPGTRLLVL.

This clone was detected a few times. Here the CDR3 DNA reads TGTGCCAGCAGCGCTGGGACTGACGGTCGGGAGCAGTTCTTC. Translation gives CASSAGTDGREQFF. This chain joins TRBV6-4 and TRBJ2-1, with D perhaps TRBD2 (6 bases). The germline V gene encodes CDR1 MRHNA and CDR2 SNTAGT. The CDR3 has 14 amino acids. Trimming pared 6 bases from V and 10 bases from J, leaving 19 bases between.

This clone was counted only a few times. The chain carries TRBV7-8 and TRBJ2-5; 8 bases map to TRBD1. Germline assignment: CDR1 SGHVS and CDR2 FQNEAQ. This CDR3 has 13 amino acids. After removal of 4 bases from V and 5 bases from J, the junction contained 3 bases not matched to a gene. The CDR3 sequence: CASSSRDRETQYF. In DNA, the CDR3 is TGTGCCAGCAGCTCCCGGGACAGGGAGACCCAGTACTTC.

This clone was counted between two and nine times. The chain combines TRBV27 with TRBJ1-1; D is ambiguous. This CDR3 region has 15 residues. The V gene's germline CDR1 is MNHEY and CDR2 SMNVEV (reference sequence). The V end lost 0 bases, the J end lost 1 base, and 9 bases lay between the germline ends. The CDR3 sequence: CASSLSFVENTEAFF. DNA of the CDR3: TGTGCCAGCAGTTTATCGTTCGTAGAGAACACTGAAGCTTTCTTT.

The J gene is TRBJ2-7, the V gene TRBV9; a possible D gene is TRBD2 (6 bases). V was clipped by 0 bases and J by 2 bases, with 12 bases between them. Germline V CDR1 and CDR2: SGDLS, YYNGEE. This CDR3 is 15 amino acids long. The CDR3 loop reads CASSVAPSATYEQYF. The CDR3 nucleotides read TGTGCCAGCAGCGTAGCCCCTAGCGCGACCTACGAGCAGTACTTC.

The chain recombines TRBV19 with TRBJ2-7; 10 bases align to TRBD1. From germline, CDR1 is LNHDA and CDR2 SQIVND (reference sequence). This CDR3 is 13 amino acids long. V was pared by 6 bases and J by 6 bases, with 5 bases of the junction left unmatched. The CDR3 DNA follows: TGTGCCAGTAGAGGGACAGGGGTCCGCGAGCAGTACTTC. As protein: CASRGTGVREQYF.

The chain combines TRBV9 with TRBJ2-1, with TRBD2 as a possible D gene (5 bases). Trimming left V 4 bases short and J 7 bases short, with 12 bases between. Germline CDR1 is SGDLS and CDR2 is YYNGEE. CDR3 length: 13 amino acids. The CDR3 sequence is CASSPGGENEQFF. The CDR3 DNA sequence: TGTGCCAGCAGCCCCGGTGGGGAGAATGAGCAGTTCTTC.

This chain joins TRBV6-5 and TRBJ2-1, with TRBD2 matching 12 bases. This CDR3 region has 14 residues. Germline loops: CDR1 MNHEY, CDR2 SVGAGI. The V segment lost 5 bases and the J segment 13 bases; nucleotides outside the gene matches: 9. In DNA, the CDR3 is TGTGCCAGCAGTCCTTCTACGGGACTAGCGGGTCAGTTCTTC. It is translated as CASSPSTGLAGQFF.

This CDR3 reads CASSQDQDTSYNEQFF. The CDR3 region has the DNA TGCGCCAGCAGCCAAGATCAGGACACCTCCTACAATGAGCAGTTCTTC. V usage is TRBV4-1 and J usage is TRBJ2-1; maybe TRBD1 (5 bases). Germline CDR1 is MGHRA and CDR2 is YSYEKL. The V and J ends lost 0 bases and 0 bases respectively, with 9 bases between them. CDR3 length: 16 amino acids.